This note documents a single TCR beta chain sequence. The authors split each subset's genomic DNA evenly across several immunoSEQ plates. Per the study methods: Junction-only sequences without quality scores came from ImmunoSEQ, so filtering differed. Repertoires were generated with immunoSEQ multiplex PCR, while TCRdb's copy carries only in-frame clones and drops some. V and J calls and clone size come straight from that table; D and trimming were deduced from the DNA. The sample yields millions of clones, about 95% seen once. This entry comes from a study of shared clonotypes between healthy human individuals. Study background: CD8 memory received one plate per donor, CD8 naive two, CD4 memory three and CD4 naive three.

The ends were cut back, 2 bases at V and 0 bases at J, with 11 bases in the middle. Germline lookup yields CDR1 SQVTM and CDR2 ANQGSEA. The CDR3 extends over 14 amino acids. Naivety among CD8 cells was defined by CD45RO negativity and positive CCR7 selection, thereby excluding terminally differentiated effector memory CD45RA+ cells. Donors included only healthy HIV-negative adults lacking recent acute infections or vaccinations. Sequenced input: naive CD8+ T cells sorted from blood. The chain combines TRBV29-1 with TRBJ2-7; D is possibly TRBD1 (5 bases). This sequence was found in a man aged 18 to 29 in good health. CDR3 region: CSVETGLSSYEQYF. The CDR3, as DNA: TGCAGCGTTGAAACAGGTCTCAGCTCCTACGAGCAGTACTTC.